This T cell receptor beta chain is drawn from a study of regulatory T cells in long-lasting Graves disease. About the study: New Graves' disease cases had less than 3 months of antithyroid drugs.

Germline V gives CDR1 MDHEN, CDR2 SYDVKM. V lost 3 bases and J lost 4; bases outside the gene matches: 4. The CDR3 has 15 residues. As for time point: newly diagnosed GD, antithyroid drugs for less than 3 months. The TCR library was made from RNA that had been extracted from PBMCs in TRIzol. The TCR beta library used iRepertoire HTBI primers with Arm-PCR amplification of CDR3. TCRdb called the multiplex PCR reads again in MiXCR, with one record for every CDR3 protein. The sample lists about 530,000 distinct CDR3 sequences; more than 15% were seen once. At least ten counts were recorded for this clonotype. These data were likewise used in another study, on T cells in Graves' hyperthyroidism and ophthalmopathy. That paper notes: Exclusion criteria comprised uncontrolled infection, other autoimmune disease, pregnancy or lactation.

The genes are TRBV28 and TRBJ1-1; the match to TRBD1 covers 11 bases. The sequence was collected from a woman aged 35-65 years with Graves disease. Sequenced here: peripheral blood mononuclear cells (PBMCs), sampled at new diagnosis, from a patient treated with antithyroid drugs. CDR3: CASSFAGTGGTEAFF. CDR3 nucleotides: TGTGCCAGCAGTTTTGCCGGGACAGGGGGCACTGAAGCTTTCTTT.